The 20 T cell receptor beta chains presented below share a single source sample, sequenced in a study of human T cells and chemical hapten exposure. TCRdb redid the calling of the RACE reads with MiXCR, one entry per CDR3 protein. Of 210,000 or so distinct CDR3 sequences listed, approximately 24% are singletons. Regarding time point: patch test 3, about 24 weeks after DPC sensitization. Treatment in this sample: therapeutic diphenylcyclopropenone sensitization with weekly scalp DPC. This specimen consisted of whole blood, obtained in connection with sensitization to the hapten diphenylcyclopropenone (DPC). The receptors shown here come from a woman aged 40 to 50 with alopecia areata. Some clones in this sample may be carry-over from other donors' samples.

This clonotype was counted only a few times. This chain connects TRBV12-3 or TRBV12-4 to TRBJ2-7; 11 bases fit TRBD2. Trimming took 2 bases from V and 5 from J; bases not matched to a gene: 8. The CDR3 is 16 amino acids. DNA for the CDR3: TGTGCCAGCAGTTTAATAGCGGGAGGGCTGAATGACGAGCAGTACTTC. It is translated as CASSLIAGGLNDEQYF.

This clonotype appeared once. The chain combines TRBV3-1 with TRBJ2-5; tentatively, D is TRBD1 (6 bases). The CDR3 is made up of 15 amino acids. Trimming removed 4 bases at V and 2 bases at J, with 14 bases between. Germline values: CDR1 LGHDT, CDR2 YNNKEL (reference sequence). The CDR3 DNA reads TGTGCCAGCAGCCGACAGGCCACGGGTCAAGAGACCCAGTACTTC. Translation: CASSRQATGQETQYF.

The chain uses TRBV20-1 and TRBJ2-2; D call uncertain. Germline assignment: CDR1 DFQATT and CDR2 SNEGSKA (reference sequence). This CDR3 spans 16 amino acids. Trimming left V 3 bases short and J 1 base short, with 15 bases between. Here the CDR3 reads CSARALRNLNTGELFF. DNA of the CDR3: TGCAGTGCTAGGGCTCTGAGGAACCTGAACACCGGGGAGCTGTTTTTT.

Turning to this clonotype: An end of the junction differs from the germline gene, which may be a read error. For the CDR3, the DNA is TGCAGCGCAAGACGCCCGGGACAGGGTTACGGGCAGTACTTC. It encodes CSARRPGQGYGQYF. The chain links TRBV29-1 to TRBJ2-7; TRBD1 agrees at 9 bases. The V gene's germline CDR1 is SQVTM and CDR2 ANQGSEA. The CDR3 covers 14 residues.

This clonotype was detected only a few times. The rearrangement links TRBV20-1 to TRBJ2-5, with TRBD2 as a possible D gene (5 bases). Trimming shortened V by 0 bases and J by 5 bases, and 16 bases separated the two germline ends. CDR3 length equals 15 residues. CDR1 DFQATT and CDR2 SNEGSKA come from the germline V gene (reference sequence). CDR3 residues: CSARDQREPRETQYF. The CDR3 bases are TGCAGTGCTAGAGATCAAAGGGAGCCCCGGGAGACCCAGTACTTC.

The chain carries TRBV7-6 and TRBJ1-1; D remains unclear. The CDR3 has 14 residues. Germline-derived CDR1 and CDR2 are SGHVS and FNYEAQ. V gave up 1 base and J gave up 3 bases, with 9 bases separating them. The CDR3 is CASSLEGLDTEAFF. The DNA for the CDR3 is TGTGCCAGCAGCTTAGAAGGGCTAGACACTGAAGCTTTCTTT.

V gene TRBV28 combines with J gene TRBJ1-3; no reliable D call. V was shortened by 2 bases and J by 0 bases, with 5 bases between the two germline ends. The CDR3 contains 14 residues. CDR1 is MDHEN, CDR2 SYDVKM, per germline. CDR3 residues: CASSLIPSGNTIYF. The DNA of the CDR3 is TGTGCCAGCAGTTTAATTCCCTCTGGAAACACCATATATTTT.

This clonotype was seen a few times. The chain has TRBV10-3 and TRBJ2-3, with 9 bases aligning to TRBD2. Germline V gene data show CDR1 as ENHRY and CDR2 as SYGVKD. With V trimmed by 9 bases and J by 12 bases, 13 bases remained unmatched. This CDR3 spans 13 amino acids. CDR3 DNA: TGTGCCATTTTAGCGGGAGCCACTTCCCCTCAGTATTTT. Amino acid sequence: CAILAGATSPQYF.

This sequence joins TRBV4-2 and TRBJ1-6; D is ambiguous. Germline assignment: CDR1 LGHNA and CDR2 YNFKEQ. The CDR3 contains 14 residues. Trimming took off 3 bases at V and 7 bases at J, with 10 bases between the two ends. The CDR3 region has the DNA TGTGCCAGCAGCCATAGTCGGGGAAATTCACCCCTCCACTTT. Amino acid sequence: CASSHSRGNSPLHF.

The table lists this clonotype with many counts. This chain links TRBV20-1 with TRBJ2-5, with 11 bases that match TRBD2. This CDR3 has 18 amino acids. The V segment lost 6 bases and the J segment 2 bases; nucleotides outside the gene matches: 17. Germline CDR1 DFQATT, CDR2 SNEGSKA (reference sequence). CDR3 DNA sequence: TGCAGTGCAACTATCCTCCGACTAGCGGGACAAGGTCAAGAGACCCAGTACTTC. Translating it yields CSATILRLAGQGQETQYF.

This clonotype was counted between two and nine times. The chain uses TRBV7-9 and TRBJ2-2; tentative D call: TRBD1 (7 bases). The V end was cut by 5 bases, the J end by 1 base, with 17 bases between. CDR3 length: 17 amino acids. Per the germline V gene, CDR1 is SEHNR and CDR2 is FQNEAQ (reference sequence). CDR3 DNA: TGTGCCAGCAGCCCTGAACCAGGGGGGCGGAACACCGGGGAGCTGTTTTTT. Translating gives CASSPEPGGRNTGELFF.

This clonotype has more than one count but fewer than ten. The genes are TRBV27 and TRBJ1-1, with 8 bases lining up with TRBD1. The V gene end was trimmed by 9 bases and the J gene end by 10 bases; junction bases not matched to a gene: 19. The CDR3 runs to 15 residues. Germline V gives CDR1 MNHEY, CDR2 SMNVEV (reference sequence). The CDR3 DNA follows: TGTGCCAGTACCCAAACACCCCAAAACAGGGGGGGAGCTTTCTTT. This codes for CASTQTPQNRGGAFF.

This clonotype was counted a few times. One end of the junction varies from germline; a read error may be responsible. In DNA form, the CDR3 reads TGTGCTAGCAGCCCTGGACTAGCGGGCACCGGGGAGCTGTTTTTT. Protein product: CASSPGLAGTGELFF. This chain uses TRBV7-7 with TRBJ2-2; 11 bases are shared with TRBD2. CDR3 length: 15 residues. Germline V lookup: CDR1 SSHAT, CDR2 FNYEAQ (reference sequence).

V gene TRBV4-3 combines with J gene TRBJ1-4, with 7 nucleotides matching TRBD1. This CDR3 has 21 amino acids. Germline V lookup: CDR1 LGHNA, CDR2 YSLEER. After removal of 0 bases from V and 4 bases from J, the junction contained 20 bases not matched to a gene. CDR3 nucleotides: TGCGCCAGCAGCCAAGATTCAGATCCGCGGGACAGAGGAACATGTAATGAAAAACTGTTTTTT. It translates to CASSQDSDPRDRGTCNEKLFF.

The table lists this clonotype with a few counts. V usage is TRBV10-3 and J usage is TRBJ2-1, with D tentatively TRBD2 (7 bases). CDR3 length: 14 residues. Germline CDR1 reads ENHRY; CDR2 reads SYGVKD. Trimming took off 8 bases at V and 3 bases at J, with 14 bases between the two ends. The CDR3 DNA sequence: TGTGCCATCGGGGGGGGCTCGTTCTACAATGAGCAGTTCTTC. Amino acid sequence: CAIGGGSFYNEQFF.

This chain connects TRBV20-1 to TRBJ2-3; TRBD2 matches 7 bases. The CDR3 contains 12 residues. Trimming took 3 bases from V and 6 from J; bases not matched to a gene: 3. Germline CDR1 DFQATT, CDR2 SNEGSKA (reference sequence). The CDR3 loop reads CSASGRLDTQYF. As DNA, the CDR3 is TGCAGTGCTAGCGGGAGGCTCGATACGCAGTATTTT.

This chain joins TRBV7-2 and TRBJ2-2; D ambiguous. Germline CDR1 and CDR2: SGHTA and FQGNSA. Between the trimmed V and J ends, which lost 1 base and 11 bases, there was a span of 11 bases. The CDR3 extends over 13 amino acids. The CDR3 spells CASSLGRPSELFF. The CDR3 DNA is TGTGCCAGCAGCTTAGGCCGCCCGTCCGAGCTGTTTTTT.

This clonotype showed up many times. The chain combines TRBV29-1 with TRBJ2-5, with D tentatively TRBD1 (5 bases). The V end was cut by 4 bases, the J end by 8 bases, with 14 bases between. The germline V gene has CDR1 SQVTM and CDR2 ANQGSEA. The CDR3 is 12 residues long. CDR3 DNA: TGCAGCGTTGGAGAAAACCAGGGAACCCAGTACTTC. Translation gives CSVGENQGTQYF.

The sample holds a few counts of this clonotype. The chain recombines TRBV20-1 with TRBJ2-3; 8 bases are a match to TRBD2. V trimming: 5 bases; J trimming: 0 bases; junction bases outside the gene matches: 13. CDR1 is DFQATT, CDR2 SNEGSKA, per germline (reference sequence). The CDR3 contains 17 residues. The CDR3, as DNA: TGCAGTGCTCCGGGGCGGGAGGACCGCCCTAGCACAGATACGCAGTATTTT. It translates to CSAPGREDRPSTDTQYF.

This clonotype occurred many times. The genes are TRBV3-1 and TRBJ1-1; D is unclear. Trimming removed 0 bases from V and 1 base from J, with 6 bases in between. The V gene's germline CDR1 is LGHDT and CDR2 YNNKEL (reference sequence). The CDR3 runs 14 residues. The CDR3, as DNA: TGTGCCAGCAGCCAAGACAGGCGGAACACTGAAGCTTTCTTT. It codes for CASSQDRRNTEAFF. The whole variable domain, filled in from reference TRBV3-1 and TRBJ1-1, reads DTAVSQTPKYLVTQMGNDKSIKCEQNLGHDTMYWYKQDSKKFLKIMFSYNNKELIINETVPNRFSPKSPDKAHLNLHINSLELGDSAVYFCASSQDRRNTEAFFGQGTRLTVV.